What follows are 14 T cell receptor beta chains derived from one specimen sequenced in a study of immune heterogeneity within non-small cell lung tumors (dated by TCRdb to 2016 to 2019). The TCR template was genomic DNA extracted from bulk tumor tissue, and around 0.55 ug of gDNA was amplified for each sample. During surgery, several biopsies were collected from each primary tumor and placed as far from one another as possible within the tumor mass. The study cohort was described as untreated, and the patients were newly diagnosed NSCLC cases having curative surgery. Sequenced using a HiSeq X Ten. The TCR beta CDR3 region was amplified with a multiplex PCR system whose first round of about 9 cycles used 32 V-gene forward primers and 13 J-gene reverse primers. The public reads were reanalyzed by TCRdb: fastp trimming at Q25, MiXCR alignment, in-frame beta chains only. Each entry merges the rows of one CDR3 protein and shows their most common DNA and genes. The sample profile shows under 7,500 distinct CDR3 sequences; 22% of them were found once. The ten most abundant clones make up about 15% of the sample.

The specimen was lung tumor tissue. These receptors were collected from a man aged 55 to 70 with non-small cell lung cancer.

This clonotype was observed many times. This rearrangement joins TRBV19 to TRBJ1-6; D remains unclear. The V gene's germline CDR1 is LNHDA and CDR2 SQIVND (reference sequence). V lost 3 bases, J lost 8 bases, and 11 bases lay in between. The CDR3 totals 14 residues. DNA of the CDR3: TGTGCCAGTAGTATGGGCACAGCTCATTCACCCCTCCACTTT. Translation gives CASSMGTAHSPLHF.

This clonotype occurred once. This may be a read error, as it is one base from a much larger clone. The chain has TRBV24-1 and TRBJ2-1; D ambiguous. V lost 6 bases, J lost 8 bases, and 7 bases lay in between. Germline assignment: CDR1 KGHDR and CDR2 SFDVKD. This CDR3 comprises 11 residues. CDR3 nucleotide sequence: TGTGCCACCAGTTTATACTATGAGCAGTTCTTC. Translation: CATSLYYEQFF.

This clonotype is classed as medium-sized (0.01 to 0.1%). This sequence joins TRBV9 and TRBJ2-7; D tentatively fits TRBD1 or TRBD2 (6 bases each). This CDR3 comprises 17 residues. Germline CDR1 SGDLS, CDR2 YYNGEE. V lost 0 bases to trimming and J lost 2 bases, with 18 bases between them. Here the CDR3 reads CASSVAEGGPPTYEQYF. In DNA form, the CDR3 reads TGTGCCAGCAGCGTAGCTGAGGGGGGACCTCCCACCTACGAGCAGTACTTC. Based on the CDR3 plus reference TRBV9 and TRBJ2-7, the full variable domain is DSGVTQTPKHLITATGQRVTLRCSPRSGDLSVYWYQQSLDQGLQFLIQYYNGEERAKGNILERFSAQQFPDLHSELNLSSLELGDSALYFCASSVAEGGPPTYEQYFGPGTRLTVT.

Many counts were recorded for this clonotype. The chain links TRBV7-9 to TRBJ2-7; a possible D gene is TRBD1 (6 bases). Between the trimmed V and J ends, which lost 5 bases and 3 bases, there was a span of 8 bases. CDR1 SEHNR and CDR2 FQNEAQ come from the germline V gene (reference sequence). The length of the CDR3 is 12 residues. CDR3 protein: CASSRDNYEQYF. As DNA, the CDR3 is TGTGCCAGCAGCCGGGACAACTACGAGCAGTACTTC.

Notes on this clonotype: The junction does not match germline at one end; this may be a read error. The genes are TRBV3-1 and TRBJ2-6, with TRBD2 as a possible D gene (6 bases). The CDR3 loop spans 16 amino acids. Germline V gives CDR1 LGHDT, CDR2 YNNKEL (reference sequence). The CDR3 sequence is CTSSQGPGTGSNVLTF. Written as DNA, the CDR3 is TGTACCAGCAGCCAAGGGCCAGGGACTGGGTCCAACGTCCTGACTTTC.

By frequency in the sample, this clonotype is medium-sized (0.01 to 0.1%). The chain has TRBV28 and TRBJ2-3; 8 bases are shared with TRBD2. The CDR3 totals 14 residues. From germline, CDR1 is MDHEN and CDR2 SYDVKM. With V trimmed by 5 bases and J by 0 bases, 1 base remained unmatched. The CDR3 DNA follows: TGTGCCAGCAGTAGCGGGGGTAGCACAGATACGCAGTATTTT. Protein product: CASSSGGSTDTQYF.

There are many counts of this clonotype. The V gene is TRBV9, the J gene TRBJ2-1; 11 bases are shared with TRBD2. With 0 bases clipped from V and 2 bases from J, the junction kept 4 bases outside the gene matches. In germline, CDR1 is SGDLS, CDR2 YYNGEE. The CDR3 sequence is 17 residues long. The CDR3 coding sequence is TGTGCCAGCAGCGTAGGTAGACTAGCGGGGACCTACAATGAGCAGTTCTTC. Translated, it gives CASSVGRLAGTYNEQFF. The full variable domain, rest sourced from reference TRBV9 and TRBJ2-1, is DSGVTQTPKHLITATGQRVTLRCSPRSGDLSVYWYQQSLDQGLQFLIQYYNGEERAKGNILERFSAQQFPDLHSELNLSSLELGDSALYFCASSVGRLAGTYNEQFFGPGTRLTVL.

To note about this clonotype: Its ends do not fully match the called genes, so a read error is possible. V is TRBV12-3 or TRBV12-4 and J is TRBJ2-7; D is uncertain. The CDR3 covers 12 residues. As DNA, the CDR3 is TGTTCCAGTAGTTCTATGTCCTACGAGCAGTACTTC. Translating it yields CSSSSMSYEQYF.

This clonotype is a singleton in its sample. Given a much more abundant clone one base away, this may be a read error. The CDR3: CASSLLGIGLGDGNIQYF. The CDR3 nucleotides are TGCGCCAGCAGCTTGTTAGGCATAGGACTGGGGGACGGGAACATTCAGTACTTC. V is TRBV5-1 and J is TRBJ2-4; possibly TRBD1 or TRBD2 for D (5 bases each). The CDR3 spans 18 residues. CDR1 SGHRS and CDR2 YFSETQ come from the germline V gene. Trimming pared 1 base from V and 7 bases from J, leaving 24 bases between.

By proportion, this clonotype is medium-sized. V gene TRBV24-1 combines with J gene TRBJ1-2, with D possibly being TRBD1 (6 bases). The CDR3 spans 12 residues. V lost 5 bases and J 7 bases, leaving 10 bases between the germline ends. Germline V gives CDR1 KGHDR, CDR2 SFDVKD. The CDR3 loop reads CATSVTGSGYTF. DNA of the CDR3: TGTGCCACCAGTGTTACAGGGTCTGGCTACACCTTC.

In its sample, this clonotype is medium-sized. The CDR3: CASSALSGGYTF. CDR3 in DNA: TGTGCCAGCAGTGCTCTTTCAGGAGGCTACACCTTC. This sequence joins TRBV27 and TRBJ1-2; D not certain. This CDR3 has 12 residues. Germline V gene lookup returns CDR1 MNHEY and CDR2 SMNVEV (reference sequence). Between the trimmed V and J ends, which lost 5 bases and 8 bases, there was a span of 12 bases.

This clonotype was seen at least ten times. The chain combines TRBV24-1 with TRBJ1-2; tentatively, D is TRBD1 (5 bases). The germline V and J ends were trimmed by 2 bases and 8 bases, with 11 bases remaining between them. The CDR3 contains 13 residues. From germline, CDR1 is KGHDR and CDR2 SFDVKD. CDR3 sequence: CATSDSGVGGYTF. CDR3 nucleotides: TGTGCCACCAGTGATTCGGGGGTCGGAGGCTACACCTTC.

By frequency in the sample, this clonotype is medium-sized. The J gene is TRBJ2-7, the V gene TRBV5-1; D might be TRBD1 or TRBD2, each matching 6 bases. With 6 bases removed from V and 0 bases from J, the gap between germline ends came to 16 bases. Per the germline V gene, CDR1 is SGHRS and CDR2 is YFSETQ. CDR3 length equals 15 residues. CDR3 DNA sequence: TGCGCCAGCACCATGGGGGGCAGTAGCTCCTACGAGCAGTACTTC. Translation gives CASTMGGSSSYEQYF.

This clonotype is medium-sized by share. The V gene is TRBV6-1, the J gene TRBJ1-2; TRBD1 aligns across 10 bases. This CDR3 is 14 amino acids long. V was pared by 7 bases and J by 4 bases, with 6 bases of the junction left unmatched. CDR1 and CDR2 from the germline V gene are MNHNS and SASEGT. In DNA form, the CDR3 reads TGTGCCAGCATTCCGGACAGGGGGGTCTATGGCTACACCTTC. Its translation: CASIPDRGVYGYTF.